The 29 T cell receptor beta chains below were found in one sample sequenced in a study of regulatory T cells in long-lasting Graves disease. Combining iRepertoire HTBI primers with Arm-PCR of CDR3 regions, the authors built TCR beta libraries. TCRdb passed the multiplex PCR reads through MiXCR, listing each CDR3 protein once. This table holds 300,000 to 450,000 distinct CDR3 sequences, around 15% found once. The time point: newly diagnosed GD, antithyroid drugs for less than 3 months. From RNA extracted from PBMCs, the TCR library was made. Specimen: peripheral blood mononuclear cells (PBMCs), collected at new diagnosis, from a patient treated with antithyroid drugs. The receptors shown here come from a female donor with Graves disease.

CDR3 DNA: TGTGCCACCGGGAAAGGGGTATGGTCCTATGGCTACACCTTC. Its translation is CATGKGVWSYGYTF. The chain couples TRBV15 to TRBJ1-2; D perhaps matches TRBD1 (5 bases). The CDR3 loop spans 14 amino acids. Germline values: CDR1 LNHNV, CDR2 YYDKDF (reference sequence). V was shortened by 8 bases and J by 4 bases, with 17 bases between the two germline ends.

This clonotype was observed at least ten times. The chain links TRBV6-1 to TRBJ1-5; D is ambiguous. CDR1 MNHNS and CDR2 SASEGT come from the germline V gene. This CDR3 spans 15 amino acids. Trimming took 7 bases from V and 3 from J, leaving 16 bases between them. The CDR3, as DNA: TGTGCCAGCATGGGATTGGGCGATTTCAATCAGCCCCAGCATTTT. Protein sequence: CASMGLGDFNQPQHF.

This clonotype was found many times. V and J are TRBV5-1 and TRBJ2-5, with TRBD2 matching 11 bases. The CDR3 runs to 18 residues. Germline V gene sequence: CDR1 SGHRS, CDR2 YFSETQ. The junction had 17 bases not matched to a gene; V was cut back by 5 bases and J by 5 bases. CDR3: CASRRGSYSGRADETQYF. CDR3 DNA sequence: TGCGCCAGCAGGCGCGGGAGTTATAGCGGGAGGGCCGATGAGACCCAGTACTTC.

There are a few counts of this clonotype. The DNA of the CDR3 is TGTGCCAGCAGAATGGCCGCTGGGGCCAACGTCCTGACTTTC. Encoded protein: CASRMAAGANVLTF. The rearrangement joins TRBV5-6 to TRBJ2-6; no clear D gene. The CDR3 runs to 14 residues. The V and J ends lost 5 bases and 2 bases respectively, with 8 bases between them. CDR1 SGHDT and CDR2 YYEEEE come from the germline V gene.

This clonotype was counted only a few times. The chain uses TRBV3-1 and TRBJ2-1; 9 bases line up with TRBD2. CDR1 is LGHDT, CDR2 YNNKEL, per germline (reference sequence). The CDR3 totals 13 residues. V dropped 4 bases and J dropped 8; count of bases not matched to a gene: 3. Written as DNA, the CDR3 is TGTGCCAGCAGCCCGCCTAGCGGGGATGAGCAGTTCTTC. It encodes CASSPPSGDEQFF.

This clonotype was seen at least ten times. V usage is TRBV14 and J usage is TRBJ1-4, with a possible D match to TRBD1 (5 bases). Germline lookup yields CDR1 SGHDN and CDR2 FVKESK. The ends were cut back, 3 bases at V and 8 bases at J, with 16 bases in the middle. The CDR3 has 15 amino acids. CDR3 residues: CASSQGDGRSEKLFF. The CDR3 DNA reads as TGTGCCAGCAGCCAGGGGGACGGCCGCTCCGAAAAACTGTTTTTT.

This clonotype has a count of ten or more. The chain has TRBV5-1 and TRBJ2-1, with 11 bases that match TRBD2. Germline CDR1 reads SGHRS; CDR2 reads YFSETQ. The V and J ends lost 7 bases and 4 bases, in that order; junction bases with no gene match: 7. This CDR3 is built from 15 residues. CDR3 DNA: TGCGCCAGCGTCTCCGGGACTAGCGGATACAATGAGCAGTTCTTC. This gives the protein CASVSGTSGYNEQFF.

In regard to this clonotype: A read error may be the cause here, since a much bigger clone is one base away. This chain uses TRBV11-2 with TRBJ2-7, with unresolved D. The CDR3 covers 15 residues. Germline CDR1 is SGHAT and CDR2 is FQNNGV. This chain's CDR3 is CVSSQGIPRPYEQYF. The CDR3 nucleotides read TGTGTCAGCAGCCAAGGGATTCCCCGGCCCTACGAGCAGTACTTC.

V and J are TRBV5-6 and TRBJ2-3; possibly TRBD2 for D (6 bases). Germline assignment: CDR1 SGHDT and CDR2 YYEEEE. The CDR3 loop spans 15 amino acids. Trimming removed 5 bases from V and 3 bases from J, with 16 bases in between. CDR3 amino acids: CASRRERLRTDTQYF. The CDR3 region has the DNA TGTGCCAGCAGACGGGAGCGACTTCGTACAGATACGCAGTATTTT.

There are a few counts of this clonotype. The genes are TRBV5-1 and TRBJ2-5, with D possibly TRBD2 on 6 matching bases. Looked up from germline, CDR1 is SGHRS and CDR2 is YFSETQ. Trimming took off 4 bases at V and 2 bases at J, with 15 bases between the two ends. The CDR3 contains 15 residues. Here the CDR3 reads CASSLASVSQETQYF. The DNA for the CDR3 is TGCGCCAGCAGCCTAGCTAGCGTCAGTCAAGAGACCCAGTACTTC. The full variable domain, its missing parts supplied by reference TRBV5-1 and TRBJ2-5, is KAGVTQTPRYLIKTRGQQVTLSCSPISGHRSVSWYQQTPGQGLQFLFEYFSETQRNKGNFPGRFSGRQFSNSRSEMNVSTLELGDSALYLCASSLASVSQETQYFGPGTRLLVL.

This clonotype has ten or more counts. The V call is TRBV28, the J call TRBJ2-7; 7 nucleotides match TRBD2. CDR1 and CDR2 from the germline V gene are MDHEN and SYDVKM. The V and J ends lost 3 bases and 2 bases, in that order; junction bases with no gene match: 4. CDR3 length: 14 amino acids. Here the CDR3 DNA reads TGTGCCAGCAGTTTCCCTAGCGGTACCTACGAGCAGTACTTC. This encodes CASSFPSGTYEQYF.

The rearrangement uses TRBV6-9 and TRBJ1-4; 9 bases align to TRBD1. This CDR3 comprises 16 residues. V lost 4 bases, J lost 11 bases, and 14 bases stayed unmatched. CDR1 and CDR2 from the germline V gene are MNHGY and SVAAGI. CDR3 nucleotide sequence: TGTGCCAGCAGTTCATACCGGGACAGGGTCTTGACGAAACTGTTTTTT. Its protein is CASSSYRDRVLTKLFF.

This clonotype was detected only a few times. The chain couples TRBV6-1 to TRBJ1-1; D might be TRBD1 (5 bases). V lost 5 bases, J lost 5 bases, and 24 bases lay in between. This CDR3 is built from 17 residues. Germline CDR1 and CDR2: MNHNS and SASEGT. DNA for the CDR3: TGTGCCAGCAGTCGGTCACAGGTCGCGGTAAAGAGGACTGAAGCTTTCTTT. Its protein is CASSRSQVAVKRTEAFF.

V gene TRBV28 combines with J gene TRBJ1-2, with D tentatively TRBD1 (5 bases). CDR1 is MDHEN and CDR2 is SYDVKM in the germline V gene. With 6 bases removed from V and 2 bases from J, the gap between germline ends came to 10 bases. The CDR3 has 13 residues. The CDR3 coding sequence is TGTGCCAGCAGCGCGACAGTGAACTATGGCTACACCTTC. Residues: CASSATVNYGYTF.

The chain employs TRBV5-5 and TRBJ1-2; 8 bases line up with TRBD1. This CDR3 is 14 amino acids long. J gave up 10 bases and V 0 bases, and 8 bases lay outside the gene matches. Germline V lookup: CDR1 SGHKS, CDR2 YYEKEE (reference sequence). The CDR3 loop reads CASSLEANRGYYTF. In DNA, the CDR3 is TGTGCCAGCAGCTTGGAAGCAAACAGGGGGTACTACACCTTC.

This clonotype came up many times. The V call is TRBV7-2, the J call TRBJ2-7; D remains unclear. The germline CDR1 and CDR2 sequences are SGHTA and FQGNSA. The CDR3 runs to 13 residues. Trimming left V 1 base short and J 3 bases short, with 7 bases between. Written as DNA, the CDR3 is TGTGCCAGCAGCTTAGGGCAGGACTACGAGCAGTACTTC. Its translation is CASSLGQDYEQYF.

The chain has TRBV12-3 or TRBV12-4 and TRBJ2-3; D gene ambiguous. Trimming took 3 bases from V and 4 from J, leaving 11 bases between them. This CDR3 region has 14 residues. The CDR3 DNA reads TGTGCCAGCAGTTTCACCCCAGCGCCAGATACGCAGTATTTT. Amino acid sequence: CASSFTPAPDTQYF.

Notes on this clonotype: A much larger clonotype is one base distant, so this may be a read error. J is TRBJ2-1 and V is TRBV5-5; the D gene is possibly TRBD2 (5 bases). V lost 6 bases and J lost 13, with 20 bases in between. The CDR3 totals 13 residues. Germline CDR1 and CDR2: SGHKS and YYEKEE (reference sequence). The CDR3 DNA follows: TGTGCCAGCAACCCGGGATCCCAAGAGACCCAGTTCTTC. It translates to CASNPGSQETQFF.

This clonotype was seen repeatedly, ten times or more. This rearrangement joins TRBV20-1 to TRBJ1-1; D is undetermined. Germline V gene data show CDR1 as DFQATT and CDR2 as SNEGSKA (reference sequence). The V end was cut by 3 bases, the J end by 3 bases, with 5 bases between. The CDR3 contains 11 residues. Written as DNA, the CDR3 is TGCAGTGCTAGGGGTGACACTGAAGCTTTCTTT. Its protein is CSARGDTEAFF.

At least ten counts were recorded for this clonotype. The V call is TRBV7-2, the J call TRBJ2-2; the D call may be TRBD1 or TRBD2 (5 bases each). The CDR3 contains 16 residues. V shed 0 bases and J shed 5 bases, with 13 bases lying between them. CDR1 is SGHTA, CDR2 FQGNSA, per germline. The CDR3: CASSLAVQGPTGELFF. In DNA, the CDR3 is TGTGCCAGCAGCTTAGCAGTCCAGGGACCAACCGGGGAGCTGTTTTTT.

This clonotype was found many times. The chain uses TRBV7-9 and TRBJ2-5, with 7 bases that match TRBD1. The CDR3 contains 15 residues. V shed 5 bases and J 6 bases; nucleotides not matched to a gene: 12. The germline V gene encodes CDR1 SEHNR and CDR2 FQNEAQ (reference sequence). DNA of the CDR3: TGTGCCAGCAGCCAGACAGGGCGGTTCGGAAAGACCCAGTACTTC. Residues: CASSQTGRFGKTQYF.

This clonotype was seen repeatedly, ten times or more. The rearrangement links TRBV7-9 to TRBJ2-3; maybe TRBD2 (6 bases). V gave up 5 bases and J gave up 0 bases, with 15 bases separating them. This CDR3 region has 16 residues. The V gene's germline CDR1 is SEHNR and CDR2 FQNEAQ (reference sequence). CDR3 protein: CASSPGTLISTDTQYF. The CDR3 DNA reads as TGTGCCAGCAGCCCCGGGACTCTGATTAGCACAGATACGCAGTATTTT.

This clonotype was found many times. DNA for the CDR3: TGTGCCAGCACTGACGGTGGGAACACTGAAGCTTTCTTT. Amino acids: CASTDGGNTEAFF. This sequence joins TRBV12-3 or TRBV12-4 and TRBJ1-1; D gene ambiguous. The ends were cut back, 7 bases at V and 1 base at J, with 10 bases in the middle. The CDR3 is 13 amino acids.

With respect to this clonotype: A far larger clone is off by one base, so a read error is likely. V gene TRBV7-8 combines with J gene TRBJ1-1, with D hard to call. CDR1 is SGHVS and CDR2 is FQNEAQ in the germline V gene. The CDR3 covers 13 residues. The ends were cut back, 1 base at V and 0 bases at J, with 3 bases in the middle. The chain's CDR3 is CASSLVMNTEAFF. The CDR3 region has the DNA TGTGCCAGCAGCTTAGTAATGAACACTGAAGCTTTCTTT.

This clonotype was seen repeatedly, ten times or more. V usage is TRBV7-3 and J usage is TRBJ2-7, with no clear D. Germline CDR1 SGHTA, CDR2 FQGTGA. This CDR3 is built from 13 residues. V gave up 1 base and J gave up 3 bases, with 7 bases separating them. CDR3 nucleotide sequence: TGTGCCAGCAGCTTAAGGTGGGGCTACGAGCAGTACTTC. Amino acid sequence: CASSLRWGYEQYF.

As regards this clonotype: Given a much more abundant clone one base away, this may be a read error. The chain uses TRBV7-9 and TRBJ1-1; D gene ambiguous. V gave up 7 bases and J gave up 2 bases, with 14 bases separating them. There are 14 residues in the CDR3. CDR1 and CDR2 from the germline V gene are SEHNR and FQNEAQ (reference sequence). CDR3 sequence reads: CASTIQEANTEAFF. CDR3 bases: TGTGCCAGCACCATCCAGGAGGCAAACACTGAAGCTTTCTTT. The entire variable domain, with the rest obtained from reference TRBV7-9 and TRBJ1-1, is as follows: DTGVSQNPRHKITKRGQNVTFRCDPISEHNRLYWYRQTLGQGPEFLTYFQNEAQLEKSRLLSDRFSAERPKGSFSTLEIQRTEQGDSAMYLCASTIQEANTEAFFGQGTRLTVV.

Many counts were recorded for this clonotype. CDR3 DNA sequence: TGCGCCAGCAGCTTGGTCGGCCGCTACACAGATACGCAGTATTTT. Translating gives CASSLVGRYTDTQYF. J is TRBJ2-3 and V is TRBV5-1; no firm D call. CDR1 and CDR2 (germline): SGHRS, YFSETQ. The CDR3 extends over 15 amino acids. The ends were cut back, 0 bases at V and 2 bases at J, with 10 bases in the middle.

On this clonotype itself: Mismatch with germline at one junction end may stem from a read error. This chain's CDR3 is CASSYDRNGLTF. The CDR3 DNA is TGTGCCAGCAGCTACGACAGGAACGGCCTGACTTTC. The rearrangement joins TRBV7-2 to TRBJ2-6; D may be TRBD1 (6 bases). The CDR3 sequence is 12 residues long. Germline CDR1 reads SGHTA; CDR2 reads FQGNSA.

Many counts were recorded for this clonotype. This sequence joins TRBV6-1 and TRBJ1-2; possibly TRBD1 for D (6 bases). CDR1 and CDR2 from the germline V gene are MNHNS and SASEGT. The CDR3 is 15 amino acids. The germline V and J ends were trimmed by 0 bases and 2 bases, with 10 bases remaining between them. CDR3 nucleotide sequence: TGTGCCAGCAGTGAAGCCCTCCAGGGGAACTATGGCTACACCTTC. It is translated as CASSEALQGNYGYTF.